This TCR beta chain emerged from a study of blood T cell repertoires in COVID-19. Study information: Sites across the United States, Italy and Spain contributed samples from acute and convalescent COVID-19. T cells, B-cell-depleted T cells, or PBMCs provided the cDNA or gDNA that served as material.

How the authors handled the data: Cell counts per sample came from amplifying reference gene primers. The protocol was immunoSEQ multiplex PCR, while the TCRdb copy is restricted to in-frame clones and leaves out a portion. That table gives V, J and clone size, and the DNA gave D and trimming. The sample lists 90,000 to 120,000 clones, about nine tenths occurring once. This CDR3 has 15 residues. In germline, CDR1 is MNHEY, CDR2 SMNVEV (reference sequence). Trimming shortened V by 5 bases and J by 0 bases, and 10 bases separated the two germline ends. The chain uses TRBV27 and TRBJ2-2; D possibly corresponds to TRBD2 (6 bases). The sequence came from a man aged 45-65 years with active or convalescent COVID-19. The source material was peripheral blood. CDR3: CASSKERANTGELFF. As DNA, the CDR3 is TGTGCCAGCAGTAAGGAGCGGGCGAACACCGGGGAGCTGTTTTTT.